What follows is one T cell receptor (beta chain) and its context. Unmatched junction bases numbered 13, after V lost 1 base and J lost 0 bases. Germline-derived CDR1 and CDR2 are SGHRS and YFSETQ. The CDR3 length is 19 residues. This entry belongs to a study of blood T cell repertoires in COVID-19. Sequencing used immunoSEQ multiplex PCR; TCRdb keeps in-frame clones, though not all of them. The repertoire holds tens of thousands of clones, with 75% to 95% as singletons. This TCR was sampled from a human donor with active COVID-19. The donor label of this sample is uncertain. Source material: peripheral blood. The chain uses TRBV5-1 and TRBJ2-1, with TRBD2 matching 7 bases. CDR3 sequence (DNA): TGCGCCAGCAGCTTGATTACTGTGGGACTATTAAGCTCCTACAATGAGCAGTTCTTC. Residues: CASSLITVGLLSSYNEQFF.